This T cell receptor (beta chain) was found in a study of blood T cell repertoires in COVID-19. Measured with immunoSEQ multiplex PCR; TCRdb has only the in-frame clones, and not every one. Of about 310,000 clones in the sample, about 87% were seen once. Germline V gene lookup returns CDR1 MNHEY and CDR2 SVGEGT. The V end was cut by 5 bases, the J end by 3 bases, with 5 bases between. The CDR3 is 11 amino acids. This TCR came from a woman younger than 30 who had recovered from COVID-19. The chain uses TRBV6-2 or TRBV6-3 and TRBJ2-7; D is unclear. The specimen sequenced was PBMCs or T cells enriched from blood (not recorded which). Here the CDR3 DNA reads TGTGCCAGCAGTCGTAGCTACGAGCAGTACTTC. This translates into CASSRSYEQYF.